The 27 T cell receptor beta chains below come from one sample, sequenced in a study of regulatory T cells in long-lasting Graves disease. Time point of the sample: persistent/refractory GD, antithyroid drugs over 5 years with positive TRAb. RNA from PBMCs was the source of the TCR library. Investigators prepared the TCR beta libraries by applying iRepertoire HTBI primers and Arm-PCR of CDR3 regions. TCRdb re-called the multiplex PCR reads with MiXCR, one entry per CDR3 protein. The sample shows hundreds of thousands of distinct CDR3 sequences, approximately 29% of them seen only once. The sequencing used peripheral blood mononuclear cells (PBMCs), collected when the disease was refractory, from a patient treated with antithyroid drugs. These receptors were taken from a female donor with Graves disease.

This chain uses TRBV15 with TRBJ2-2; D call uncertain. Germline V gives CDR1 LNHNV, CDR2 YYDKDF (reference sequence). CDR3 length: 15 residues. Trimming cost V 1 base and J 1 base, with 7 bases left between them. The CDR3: CATSRVDGNTGELFF. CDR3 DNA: TGTGCCACCAGCAGAGTGGACGGGAACACCGGGGAGCTGTTTTTT.

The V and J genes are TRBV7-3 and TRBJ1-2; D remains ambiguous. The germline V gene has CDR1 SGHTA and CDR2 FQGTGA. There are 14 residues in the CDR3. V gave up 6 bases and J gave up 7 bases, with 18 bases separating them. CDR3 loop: CASSSDTISRGYTF. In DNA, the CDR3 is TGTGCCAGCAGTTCAGACACAATATCTCGTGGCTACACCTTC.

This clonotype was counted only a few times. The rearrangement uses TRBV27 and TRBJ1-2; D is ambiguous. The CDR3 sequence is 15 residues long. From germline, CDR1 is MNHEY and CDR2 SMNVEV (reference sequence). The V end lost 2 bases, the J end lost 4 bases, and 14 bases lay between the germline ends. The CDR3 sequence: CASSLEPGRSYGYTF. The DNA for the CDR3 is TGTGCCAGCAGTTTAGAGCCCGGCAGGAGCTATGGCTACACCTTC.

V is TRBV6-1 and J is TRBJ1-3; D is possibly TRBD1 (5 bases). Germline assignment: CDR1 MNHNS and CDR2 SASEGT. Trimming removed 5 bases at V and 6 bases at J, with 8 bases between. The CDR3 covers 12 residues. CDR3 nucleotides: TGTGCCAGCAGTAAGACAGAAAACACCATATATTTT. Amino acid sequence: CASSKTENTIYF.

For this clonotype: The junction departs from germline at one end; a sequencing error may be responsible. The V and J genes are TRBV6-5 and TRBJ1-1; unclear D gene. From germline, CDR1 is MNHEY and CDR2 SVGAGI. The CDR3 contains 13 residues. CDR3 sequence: CASSYRAPSEAFF. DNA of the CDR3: TGTGCCAGCAGTTACCGGGCCCCCTCTGAGGCTTTCTTT.

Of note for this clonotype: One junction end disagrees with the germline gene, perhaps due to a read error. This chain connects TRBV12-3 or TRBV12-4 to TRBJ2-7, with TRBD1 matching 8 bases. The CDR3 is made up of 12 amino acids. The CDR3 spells CLRDRHSYEQYF. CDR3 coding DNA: TGCCTTCGGGACAGGCACTCTTACGAGCAGTACTTC.

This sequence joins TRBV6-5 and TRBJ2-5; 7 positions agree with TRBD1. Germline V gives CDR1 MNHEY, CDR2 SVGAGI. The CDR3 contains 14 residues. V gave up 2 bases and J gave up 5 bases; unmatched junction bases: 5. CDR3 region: CASSYTRGRETQYF. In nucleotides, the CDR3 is TGTGCCAGCAGTTACACAAGGGGGCGGGAGACCCAGTACTTC.

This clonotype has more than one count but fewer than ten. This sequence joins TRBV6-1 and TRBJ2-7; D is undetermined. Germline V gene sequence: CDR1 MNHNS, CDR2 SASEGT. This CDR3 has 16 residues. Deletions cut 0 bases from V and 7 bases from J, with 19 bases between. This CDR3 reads CASSEALLWSASEQYF. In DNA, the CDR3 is TGTGCCAGCAGTGAAGCGCTTCTATGGTCGGCATCTGAGCAGTACTTC.

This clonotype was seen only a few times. CDR3 loop: CASSLERGANTEAFF. The CDR3 DNA sequence: TGCGCCAGCAGCTTGGAAAGGGGGGCGAACACTGAAGCTTTCTTT. This sequence joins TRBV5-1 and TRBJ1-1; possible D gene TRBD1, 6 bases. Germline V gene sequence: CDR1 SGHRS, CDR2 YFSETQ. The V end was cut by 0 bases, the J end by 1 base, with 10 bases between. The CDR3 length is 15 residues.

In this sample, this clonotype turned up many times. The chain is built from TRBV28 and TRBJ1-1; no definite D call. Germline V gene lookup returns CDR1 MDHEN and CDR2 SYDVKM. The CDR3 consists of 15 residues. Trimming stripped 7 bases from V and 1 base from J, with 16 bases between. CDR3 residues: CASKITGIGNTEAFF. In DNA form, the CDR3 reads TGTGCCAGCAAAATAACGGGAATAGGGAACACTGAAGCTTTCTTT.

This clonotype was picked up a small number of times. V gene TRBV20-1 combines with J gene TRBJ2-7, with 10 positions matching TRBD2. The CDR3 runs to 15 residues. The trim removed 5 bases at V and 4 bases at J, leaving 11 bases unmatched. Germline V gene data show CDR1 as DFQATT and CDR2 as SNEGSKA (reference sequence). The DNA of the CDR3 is TGCAGTGCTTCCGCCCCTAGCGGGAGTTATTACGAGCAGTACTTC. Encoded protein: CSASAPSGSYYEQYF.

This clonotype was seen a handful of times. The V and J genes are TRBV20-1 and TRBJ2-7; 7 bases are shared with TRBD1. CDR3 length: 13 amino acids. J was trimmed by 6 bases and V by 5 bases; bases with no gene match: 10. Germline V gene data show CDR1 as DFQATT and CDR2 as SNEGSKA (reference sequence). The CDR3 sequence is CSALRQGNLEQYF. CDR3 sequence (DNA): TGCAGTGCTCTTAGACAGGGTAATCTCGAGCAGTACTTC.

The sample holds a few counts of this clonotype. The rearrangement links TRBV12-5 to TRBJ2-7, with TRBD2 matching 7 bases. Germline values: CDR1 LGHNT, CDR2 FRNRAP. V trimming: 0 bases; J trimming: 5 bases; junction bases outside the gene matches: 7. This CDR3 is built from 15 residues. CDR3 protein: CASGLVPWTRNEQYF. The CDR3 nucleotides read TGTGCTAGTGGTTTGGTACCTTGGACTAGAAACGAGCAGTACTTC. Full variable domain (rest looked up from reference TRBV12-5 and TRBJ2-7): DARVTQTPRHKVTEMGQEVTMRCQPILGHNTVFWYRQTMMQGLELLAYFRNRAPLDDSGMPKDRFSAEMPDATLATLKIQPSEPRDSAVYFCASGLVPWTRNEQYFGPGTRLTVT.

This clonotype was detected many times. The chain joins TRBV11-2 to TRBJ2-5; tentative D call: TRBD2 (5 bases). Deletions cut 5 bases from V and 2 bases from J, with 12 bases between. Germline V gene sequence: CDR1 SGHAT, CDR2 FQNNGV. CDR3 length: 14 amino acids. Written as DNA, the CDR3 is TGTGCCAGCAGCCGAGGGAGCGATCAAGAGACCCAGTACTTC. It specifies CASSRGSDQETQYF. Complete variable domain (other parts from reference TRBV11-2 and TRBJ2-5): EAGVAQSPRYKIIEKRQSVAFWCNPISGHATLYWYQQILGQGPKLLIQFQNNGVVDDSQLPKDRFSAERLKGVDSTLKIQPAKLEDSAVYLCASSRGSDQETQYFGPGTRLLVL.

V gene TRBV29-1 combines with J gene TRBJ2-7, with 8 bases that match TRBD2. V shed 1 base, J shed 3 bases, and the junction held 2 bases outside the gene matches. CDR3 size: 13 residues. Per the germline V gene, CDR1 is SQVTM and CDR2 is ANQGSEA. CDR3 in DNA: TGCAGCGTTGAAGTTACTAGCGGCTACGAGCAGTACTTC. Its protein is CSVEVTSGYEQYF.

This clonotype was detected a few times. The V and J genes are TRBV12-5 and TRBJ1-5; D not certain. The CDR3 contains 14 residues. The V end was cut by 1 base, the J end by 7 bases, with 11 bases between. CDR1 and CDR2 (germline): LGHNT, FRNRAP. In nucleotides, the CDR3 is TGTGCTAGTGGTTTGGGGAGGGAGGGCCAGCCCCAGCATTTT. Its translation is CASGLGREGQPQHF.

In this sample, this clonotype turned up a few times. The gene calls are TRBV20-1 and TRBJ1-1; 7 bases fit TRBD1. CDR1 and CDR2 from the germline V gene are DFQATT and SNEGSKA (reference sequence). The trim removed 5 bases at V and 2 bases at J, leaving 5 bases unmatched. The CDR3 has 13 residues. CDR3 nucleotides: TGCAGTGCTCGACAGGGCCGTAACACTGAAGCTTTCTTT. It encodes CSARQGRNTEAFF.

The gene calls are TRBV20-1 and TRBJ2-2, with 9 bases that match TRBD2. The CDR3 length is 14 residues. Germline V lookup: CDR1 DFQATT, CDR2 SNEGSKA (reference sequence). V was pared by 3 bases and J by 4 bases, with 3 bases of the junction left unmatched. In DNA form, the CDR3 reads TGCAGTGCTAGTCTACTAGCGGGCACCGGGGAGCTGTTTTTT. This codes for CSASLLAGTGELFF.

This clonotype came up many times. The DNA for the CDR3 is TGTGCCAGCAGTTCACCGACAGGGCCTGAAAAACTGTTTTTT. Its translation is CASSSPTGPEKLFF. The chain couples TRBV12-3 or TRBV12-4 to TRBJ1-4; TRBD1 agrees at 7 bases. The CDR3 length is 14 residues. V trimming: 4 bases; J trimming: 7 bases; junction bases outside the gene matches: 6.

CDR3 coding DNA: TGCGCCAGCAGCCAGGGACAGGGCGATCCACCCCTCCACTTT. Amino acid sequence: CASSQGQGDPPLHF. The chain links TRBV4-1 to TRBJ1-6; TRBD1 matches 9 bases. With 3 bases clipped from V and 11 bases from J, the junction kept 5 bases outside the gene matches. This CDR3 region has 14 residues. Per germline, CDR1 MGHRA and CDR2 YSYEKL.

In nucleotides, the CDR3 is TGCAGCGTTGAAGAATCCGGAACCTACGAGCAGTACTTC. It translates to CSVEESGTYEQYF. The chain recombines TRBV29-1 with TRBJ2-7; D remains ambiguous. Trimming shortened V by 0 bases and J by 2 bases, and 8 bases separated the two germline ends. The CDR3 contains 13 residues. Per the germline V gene, CDR1 is SQVTM and CDR2 is ANQGSEA.

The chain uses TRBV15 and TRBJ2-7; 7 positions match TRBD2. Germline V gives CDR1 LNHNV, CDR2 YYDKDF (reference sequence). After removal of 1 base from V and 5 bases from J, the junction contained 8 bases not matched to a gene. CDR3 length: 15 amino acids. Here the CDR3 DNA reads TGTGCCACCAGCAGAGGCGGGAGTCTTTACCACGAGCAGTACTTC. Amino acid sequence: CATSRGGSLYHEQYF.

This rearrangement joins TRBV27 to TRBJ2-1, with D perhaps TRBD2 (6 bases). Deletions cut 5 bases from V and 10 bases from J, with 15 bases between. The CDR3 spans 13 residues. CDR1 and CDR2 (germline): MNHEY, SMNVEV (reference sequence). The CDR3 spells CASSLAGLLEQFF. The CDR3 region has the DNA TGTGCCAGCAGTCTCGCGGGACTCCTCGAGCAGTTCTTC.

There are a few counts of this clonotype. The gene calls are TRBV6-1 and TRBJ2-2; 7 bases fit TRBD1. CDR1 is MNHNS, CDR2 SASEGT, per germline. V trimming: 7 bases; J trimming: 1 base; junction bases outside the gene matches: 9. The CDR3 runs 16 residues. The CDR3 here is CASTRARQGNTGELFF. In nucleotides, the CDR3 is TGTGCCAGCACAAGGGCGAGACAGGGGAACACCGGGGAGCTGTTTTTT.

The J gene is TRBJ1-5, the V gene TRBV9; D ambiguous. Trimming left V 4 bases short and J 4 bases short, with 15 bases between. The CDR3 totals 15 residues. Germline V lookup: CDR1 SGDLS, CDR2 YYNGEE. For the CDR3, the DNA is TGTGCCAGCAGCCCTGGGCCAGATTCAAATCAGCCCCAGCATTTT. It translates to CASSPGPDSNQPQHF.

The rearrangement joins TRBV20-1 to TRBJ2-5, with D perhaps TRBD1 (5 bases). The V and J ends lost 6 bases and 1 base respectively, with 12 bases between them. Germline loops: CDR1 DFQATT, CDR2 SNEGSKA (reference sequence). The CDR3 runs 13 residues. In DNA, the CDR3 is TGCAGTGCGGCACGACAGAGCCAAGAGACCCAGTACTTC. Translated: CSAARQSQETQYF.

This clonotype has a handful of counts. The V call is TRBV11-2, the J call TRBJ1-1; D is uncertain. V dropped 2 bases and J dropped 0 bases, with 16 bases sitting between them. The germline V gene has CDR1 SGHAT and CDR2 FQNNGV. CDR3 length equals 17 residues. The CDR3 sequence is CASSLPRNSPLNTEAFF. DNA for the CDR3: TGTGCCAGCAGCTTACCCAGGAATAGCCCATTGAACACTGAAGCTTTCTTT.